The following is a T cell receptor (beta chain) sequence with its context. The CDR3 length is 14 residues. Trimming shortened V by 6 bases and J by 2 bases, and 13 bases separated the two germline ends. The data are from a study of T cells in Graves' hyperthyroidism and ophthalmopathy. RNA transcripts yielded amplified TCR beta CDR3 regions. In the first-round RT-PCR of the TCR CDR3, the HTBI primer set was used. TCRdb processed the multiplex PCR reads anew with MiXCR; each CDR3 protein has one entry. The table shows roughly 530,000 distinct CDR3 sequences, with roughly 15% occurring only once. Material for sequencing was blood. This clonotype was obtained from a woman aged 18-29 years with Graves' ophthalmopathy. The J gene is TRBJ1-1, the V gene TRBV12-3 or TRBV12-4; D unclear. The CDR3 region is CASSWPTENTEAFF. In DNA, the CDR3 is TGTGCCAGCAGCTGGCCCACCGAAAACACTGAAGCTTTCTTT.